This passage covers 18 T cell receptor beta chains from one sample sequenced in a study of breast tumors, draining lymph nodes, adjacent tissues. Via MiXCR, TCRdb re-called the multiplex PCR reads, giving one row per CDR3 protein. The table shows about 220,000 distinct CDR3 sequences, with under 35% occurring only once. Axillary draining lymph nodes of breast cancer patients supplied the node samples. Sequences were obtained from axillary lymph node tissue. The source is a female donor with breast cancer. Some clones in this sample may be carry-over from other donors' samples.

This clonotype appeared many times. The rearrangement joins TRBV4-1 to TRBJ2-3; D may be TRBD1 (6 bases). This CDR3 has 15 amino acids. V was shortened by 1 base and J by 2 bases, with 10 bases between the two germline ends. From germline, CDR1 is MGHRA and CDR2 YSYEKL. CDR3 region: CASSQAWDNTDTQYF. In DNA, the CDR3 is TGCGCCAGCAGCCAAGCTTGGGACAACACAGATACGCAGTATTTT.

This clonotype occurred many times. This chain joins TRBV7-2 and TRBJ1-2, with 7 bases matching TRBD1. The CDR3 is 13 amino acids. Per germline, CDR1 SGHTA and CDR2 FQGNSA. Germline trimming cut 5 bases from V and 6 bases from J; bases unmatched to any gene: 6. CDR3 sequence (DNA): TGTGCCAGCAGCCCAGGGGGGGCTGATGGCTACACCTTC. Its protein is CASSPGGADGYTF.

CDR3 in amino acids: CSARDPTGRDTDTQYF. CDR3 sequence (DNA): TGCAGTGCTAGAGATCCGACAGGGCGAGACACAGATACGCAGTATTTT. V gene TRBV20-1 combines with J gene TRBJ2-3; TRBD1 aligns across 7 bases. The junction had 8 bases not matched to a gene; V was cut back by 0 bases and J by 2 bases. The V gene's germline CDR1 is DFQATT and CDR2 SNEGSKA (reference sequence). The CDR3 sequence is 16 residues long.

The J gene is TRBJ2-6, the V gene TRBV20-1, with a tentative D call TRBD1 (6 bases). The CDR3 runs to 15 residues. Germline V gene data show CDR1 as DFQATT and CDR2 as SNEGSKA (reference sequence). Trimming pared 1 base from V and 4 bases from J, leaving 11 bases between. CDR3 sequence: CSARARGTGANVLTF. In nucleotides, the CDR3 is TGCAGTGCTAGAGCCAGGGGAACCGGGGCCAACGTCCTGACTTTC.

As concerns this clonotype: A junction boundary mismatches the germline segment, possibly from a read error. The J gene is TRBJ2-6, the V gene TRBV10-3; 11 nucleotides agree with TRBD2. Germline V CDR1 and CDR2: ENHRY, SYGVKD. This CDR3 comprises 18 residues. For the CDR3, the DNA is TGTGCCAGCAGTTACACTAGCGGGGGAAACTCTGGGGCCAACGTCCTGACTTTC. It translates to CASSYTSGGNSGANVLTF.

This clonotype was found many times. The rearrangement links TRBV20-1 to TRBJ1-6; maybe TRBD1 (5 bases). Trimming shortened V by 4 bases and J by 11 bases, and 15 bases separated the two germline ends. Germline V gene data show CDR1 as DFQATT and CDR2 as SNEGSKA (reference sequence). CDR3 length equals 13 residues. In DNA, the CDR3 is TGCAGTGCTACACCGGGACCCACAGCACCCCTCCACTTT. As protein: CSATPGPTAPLHF.

This clonotype was detected many times. The chain has TRBV19 and TRBJ1-4; D is unclear. The germline gives CDR1 LNHDA, CDR2 SQIVND (reference sequence). The CDR3 runs to 14 residues. The V gene lost 2 bases and the J gene lost 5 bases, with 9 bases spanning the gap. CDR3 protein: CASSIRPENEKLFF. The CDR3 region has the DNA TGTGCCAGTAGTATAAGGCCTGAAAATGAAAAACTGTTTTTT.

As concerns this clonotype: A much larger clone lies a single base off, so this may be a read error. The chain couples TRBV7-8 to TRBJ2-1; TRBD1 aligns across 9 bases. The germline gives CDR1 SGHVS, CDR2 FQNEAQ. This CDR3 is 17 amino acids long. V shed 5 bases and J 11 bases; nucleotides not matched to a gene: 19. This chain's CDR3 is CASSPRPGTGFLGQQFF. The CDR3 nucleotides are TGTGCCAGCAGCCCCAGACCGGGGACAGGGTTTTTGGGTCAGCAGTTCTTC.

This clonotype came up many times. This chain connects TRBV10-3 to TRBJ2-4; D is tentatively TRBD1 or TRBD2 (5 bases each). The V end lost 6 bases, the J end lost 0 bases, and 9 bases lay between the germline ends. Germline CDR1 is ENHRY and CDR2 is SYGVKD. This CDR3 has 14 amino acids. In DNA form, the CDR3 reads TGTGCCATCAGGGGGACCGAAGCCAAAAACATTCAGTACTTC. The encoded protein is CAIRGTEAKNIQYF.

This clonotype was observed a single time. The genes are TRBV12-3 or TRBV12-4 and TRBJ2-2; 8 nucleotides line up with TRBD2. The junction had 18 bases not matched to a gene; V was cut back by 3 bases and J by 0 bases. The CDR3 runs to 21 residues. CDR3 sequence: CASSFARGLLAGDANTGELFF. CDR3 nucleotides: TGTGCCAGCAGTTTCGCCCGAGGGCTCCTAGCGGGCGACGCGAACACCGGGGAGCTGTTTTTT.

This clonotype was seen a single time. The chain uses TRBV29-1 and TRBJ1-2; the D is unclear. CDR3 size: 11 residues. The germline CDR1 and CDR2 sequences are SQVTM and ANQGSEA. V lost 8 bases and J 4 bases, leaving 11 bases between the germline ends. Here the CDR3 DNA reads TGCAGCCCTGGGCGGAGCTATGGCTACACCTTC. Translating it yields CSPGRSYGYTF.

In its sample, this clonotype was seen many times. This rearrangement joins TRBV7-9 to TRBJ2-1; 9 positions agree with TRBD2. Looked up from germline, CDR1 is SEHNR and CDR2 is FQNEAQ (reference sequence). V gave up 5 bases and J gave up 5 bases; unmatched junction bases: 10. There are 16 residues in the CDR3. The CDR3 loop reads CASSKTRASGDNEQFF. The CDR3 coding sequence is TGTGCCAGCAGCAAGACCAGGGCTAGCGGGGACAATGAGCAGTTCTTC. Full variable domain (outside the CDR3, taken from reference TRBV7-9 and TRBJ2-1): DTGVSQNPRHKITKRGQNVTFRCDPISEHNRLYWYRQTLGQGPEFLTYFQNEAQLEKSRLLSDRFSAERPKGSFSTLEIQRTEQGDSAMYLCASSKTRASGDNEQFFGPGTRLTVL.

The chain employs TRBV20-1 and TRBJ2-2; D uncertain. The CDR3 covers 16 residues. The V gene's germline CDR1 is DFQATT and CDR2 SNEGSKA (reference sequence). Trimming took off 0 bases at V and 2 bases at J, with 13 bases between the two ends. The CDR3 bases are TGCAGTGCTAGAGATCTCGTACAGAGTAACACCGGGGAGCTGTTTTTT. Translating it yields CSARDLVQSNTGELFF.

Concerning this clonotype itself: An end of the junction differs from the germline gene, which may be a read error. The V gene is TRBV25-1, the J gene TRBJ2-3; 7 bases are shared with TRBD2. The germline V gene encodes CDR1 MGHDK and CDR2 SYGVNS. This CDR3 is built from 15 residues. The DNA of the CDR3 is TGTGCCAGCAGTATAAGGCCCACTAGCGCAGATACGCAGTACTTT. Its translation: CASSIRPTSADTQYF.

The chain uses TRBV20-1 and TRBJ1-3, with D hard to call. The CDR3 runs to 15 residues. Germline V gives CDR1 DFQATT, CDR2 SNEGSKA (reference sequence). The V end was cut by 3 bases, the J end by 0 bases, with 12 bases between. The DNA of the CDR3 is TGCAGTGCTAGTACCCAGGCGATCTCTGGAAACACCATATATTTT. Translation gives CSASTQAISGNTIYF.

This clonotype occurred a few times. This chain uses TRBV30 with TRBJ1-4; possible D gene TRBD1, 6 bases. Trimming left V 2 bases short and J 7 bases short, with 11 bases between. Germline lookup yields CDR1 GTSNPN and CDR2 SVGIG (reference sequence). The CDR3 totals 13 residues. The CDR3 nucleotides read TGTGCCTGGAGTCAGGGGATGGTTGAAAAACTGTTTTTT. This gives the protein CAWSQGMVEKLFF.

The chain has TRBV20-1 and TRBJ2-7; 7 positions match TRBD2. The junction had 4 bases not matched to a gene; V was cut back by 4 bases and J by 7 bases. This CDR3 region has 11 residues. Germline V gene lookup returns CDR1 DFQATT and CDR2 SNEGSKA (reference sequence). The chain's CDR3 is CSATLAEEQYF. Written as DNA, the CDR3 is TGCAGTGCTACCCTAGCGGAGGAGCAGTACTTC.

This clonotype was recorded at least ten times. The chain couples TRBV2 to TRBJ1-3; D unclear. Germline-derived CDR1 and CDR2 are SNHLY and FYNNEI. The CDR3 is made up of 13 amino acids. V lost 7 bases and J lost 0, with 7 bases in between. The CDR3 sequence: CASNPDSGNTIYF. As DNA, the CDR3 is TGTGCCAGCAATCCAGACTCTGGAAACACCATATATTTT.